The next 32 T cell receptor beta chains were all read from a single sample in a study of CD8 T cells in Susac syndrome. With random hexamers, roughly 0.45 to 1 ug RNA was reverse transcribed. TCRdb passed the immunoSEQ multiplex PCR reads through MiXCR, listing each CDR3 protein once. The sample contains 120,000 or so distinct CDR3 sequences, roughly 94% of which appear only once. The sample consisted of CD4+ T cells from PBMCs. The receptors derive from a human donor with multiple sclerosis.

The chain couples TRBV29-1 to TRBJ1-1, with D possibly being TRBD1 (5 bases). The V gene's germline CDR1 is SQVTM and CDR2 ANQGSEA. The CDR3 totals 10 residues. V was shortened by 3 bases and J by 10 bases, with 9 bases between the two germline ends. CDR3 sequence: CSVDRVGAFF. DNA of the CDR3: TGCAGCGTTGACAGGGTGGGAGCTTTCTTT.

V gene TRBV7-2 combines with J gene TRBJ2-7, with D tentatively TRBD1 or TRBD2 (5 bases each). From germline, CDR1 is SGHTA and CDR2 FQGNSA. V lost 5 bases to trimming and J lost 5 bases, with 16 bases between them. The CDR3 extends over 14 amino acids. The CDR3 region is CASSRDPLGHEQYF. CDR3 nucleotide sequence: TGTGCCAGCAGCAGGGACCCCCTCGGCCACGAGCAGTACTTC.

The CDR3 sequence is CASSPPGTSGRGEQYF. The CDR3 bases are TGTGCCAGTAGCCCCCCCGGGACTAGCGGGAGGGGCGAGCAGTACTTC. This chain uses TRBV19 with TRBJ2-7; 16 bases agree with TRBD2. CDR1 is LNHDA and CDR2 is SQIVND in the germline V gene (reference sequence). This CDR3 is built from 16 residues. J lost 6 bases, V lost 6 bases, and 8 bases had no gene match.

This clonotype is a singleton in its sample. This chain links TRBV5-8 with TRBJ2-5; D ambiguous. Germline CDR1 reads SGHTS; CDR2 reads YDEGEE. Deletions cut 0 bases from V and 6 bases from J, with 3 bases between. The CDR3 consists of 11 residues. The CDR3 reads CASSLGQTQYF. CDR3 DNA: TGTGCCAGCAGCTTGGGCCAGACCCAGTACTTC.

The CDR3 reads CASSPRDSRTEAFF. In DNA form, the CDR3 reads TGTGCCAGCTCACCGAGGGACAGCCGCACTGAAGCTTTCTTT. This chain joins TRBV18 and TRBJ1-1, with 7 nucleotides matching TRBD1. CDR1 is KGHSH and CDR2 is LQKENI in the germline V gene. The CDR3 covers 14 residues. With 3 bases clipped from V and 4 bases from J, the junction kept 5 bases outside the gene matches.

The CDR3 sequence: CASSLHPDRDQPQHF. The CDR3 bases are TGTGCCAGCAGCTTACATCCTGATCGGGATCAGCCCCAGCATTTT. This rearrangement joins TRBV9 to TRBJ1-5; D gene uncertain. Trimming left V 4 bases short and J 5 bases short, with 16 bases between. Per the germline V gene, CDR1 is SGDLS and CDR2 is YYNGEE. This CDR3 region has 15 residues. Variable domain in full (rest from reference TRBV9 and TRBJ1-5): DSGVTQTPKHLITATGQRVTLRCSPRSGDLSVYWYQQSLDQGLQFLIQYYNGEERAKGNILERFSAQQFPDLHSELNLSSLELGDSALYFCASSLHPDRDQPQHFGDGTRLSIL.

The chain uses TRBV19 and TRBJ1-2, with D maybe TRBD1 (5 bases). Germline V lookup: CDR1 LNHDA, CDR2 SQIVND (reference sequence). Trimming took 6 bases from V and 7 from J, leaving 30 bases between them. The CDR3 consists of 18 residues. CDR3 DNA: TGTGCCAGTAGCTCTCTGAGGGAAGGGCCCCGGGGACTTGGTGGCTACACCTTC. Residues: CASSSLREGPRGLGGYTF.

The CDR3 protein is CASSYLTGSTYEQYF. The CDR3 nucleotides read TGTGCCAGCAGTTACCTGACAGGCTCGACCTACGAGCAGTACTTC. The V gene is TRBV6-5, the J gene TRBJ2-7; a possible D gene is TRBD1 (6 bases). From germline, CDR1 is MNHEY and CDR2 SVGAGI. V was clipped by 2 bases and J by 2 bases, with 13 bases between them. The CDR3 consists of 15 residues.

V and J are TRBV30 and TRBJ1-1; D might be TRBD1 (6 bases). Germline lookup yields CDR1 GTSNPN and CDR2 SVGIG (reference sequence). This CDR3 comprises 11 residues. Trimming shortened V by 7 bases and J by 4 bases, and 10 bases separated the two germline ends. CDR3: CASGQTTEAFF. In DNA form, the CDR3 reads TGTGCCTCCGGACAGACCACTGAAGCTTTCTTT.

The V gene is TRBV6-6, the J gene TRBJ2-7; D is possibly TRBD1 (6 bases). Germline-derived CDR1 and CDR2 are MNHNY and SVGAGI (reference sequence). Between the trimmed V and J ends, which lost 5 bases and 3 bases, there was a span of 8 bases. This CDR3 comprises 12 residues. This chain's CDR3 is CASSKGDYEQYF. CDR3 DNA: TGTGCCAGCAGTAAGGGGGACTACGAGCAGTACTTC.

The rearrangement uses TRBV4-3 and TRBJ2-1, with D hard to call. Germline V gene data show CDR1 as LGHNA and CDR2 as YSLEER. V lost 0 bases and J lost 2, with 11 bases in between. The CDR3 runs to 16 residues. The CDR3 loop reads CASSQDQRNPYNEQFF. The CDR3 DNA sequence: TGCGCCAGCAGCCAAGATCAAAGGAACCCCTACAATGAGCAGTTCTTC.

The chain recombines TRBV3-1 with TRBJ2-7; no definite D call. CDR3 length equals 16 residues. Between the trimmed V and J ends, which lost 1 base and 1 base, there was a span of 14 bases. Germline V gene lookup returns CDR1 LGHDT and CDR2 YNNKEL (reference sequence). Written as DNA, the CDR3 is TGTGCCAGCAGCCAAGCCGCCTGGGGAAAGTCCTACGAGCAGTACTTC. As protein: CASSQAAWGKSYEQYF.

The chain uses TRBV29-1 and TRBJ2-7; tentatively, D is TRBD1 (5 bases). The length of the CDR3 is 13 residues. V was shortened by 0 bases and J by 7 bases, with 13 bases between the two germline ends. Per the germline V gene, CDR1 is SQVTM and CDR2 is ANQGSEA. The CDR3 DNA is TGCAGCGTTGAAGACAGGGTGGATGGGGAGCAGTACTTC. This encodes CSVEDRVDGEQYF.

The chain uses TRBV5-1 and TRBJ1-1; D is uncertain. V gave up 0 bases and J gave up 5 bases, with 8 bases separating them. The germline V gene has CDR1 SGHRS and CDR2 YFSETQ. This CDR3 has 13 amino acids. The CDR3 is CASSLEHGTEAFF. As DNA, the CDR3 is TGCGCCAGCAGCTTGGAGCATGGAACTGAAGCTTTCTTT.

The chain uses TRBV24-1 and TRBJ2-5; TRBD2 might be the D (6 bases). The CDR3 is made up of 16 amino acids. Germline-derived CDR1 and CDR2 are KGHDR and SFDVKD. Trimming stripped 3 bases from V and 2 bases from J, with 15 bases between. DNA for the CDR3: TGTGCCACCAGTGATCCAAGGCCGGGAGAGCAAGAGACCCAGTACTTC. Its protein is CATSDPRPGEQETQYF.

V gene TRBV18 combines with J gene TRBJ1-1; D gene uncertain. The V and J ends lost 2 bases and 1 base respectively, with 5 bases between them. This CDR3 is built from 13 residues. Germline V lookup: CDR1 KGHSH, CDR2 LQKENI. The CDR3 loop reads CASSPKGNTEAFF. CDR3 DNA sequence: TGTGCCAGCTCACCAAAAGGGAACACTGAAGCTTTCTTT.

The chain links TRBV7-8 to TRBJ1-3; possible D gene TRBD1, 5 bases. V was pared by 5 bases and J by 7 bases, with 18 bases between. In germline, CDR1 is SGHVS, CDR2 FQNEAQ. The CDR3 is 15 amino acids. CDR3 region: CASSTTVSFPNTIYF. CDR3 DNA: TGTGCCAGCAGCACGACAGTTTCTTTCCCCAACACCATATATTTT.

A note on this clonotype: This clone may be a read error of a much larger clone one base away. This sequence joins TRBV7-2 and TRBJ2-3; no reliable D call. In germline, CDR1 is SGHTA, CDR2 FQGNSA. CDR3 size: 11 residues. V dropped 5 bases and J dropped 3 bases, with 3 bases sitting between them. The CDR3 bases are TGTGCCAGCAGCATGACAGATACGCAGTATTTT. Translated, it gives CASSMTDTQYF. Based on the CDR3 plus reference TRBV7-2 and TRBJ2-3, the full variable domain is GAGVSQSPSNKVTEKGKDVELRCDPISGHTALYWYRQSLGQGLEFLIYFQGNSAPDKSGLPSDRFSAERTGGSVSTLTIQRTQQEDSAVYLCASSMTDTQYFGPGTRLTVL.

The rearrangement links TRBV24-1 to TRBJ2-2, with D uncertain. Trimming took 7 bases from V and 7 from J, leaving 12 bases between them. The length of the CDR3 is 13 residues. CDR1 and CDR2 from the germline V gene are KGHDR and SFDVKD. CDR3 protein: CATRGGWDGELFF. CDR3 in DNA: TGTGCCACCAGAGGCGGTTGGGACGGGGAGCTGTTTTTT.

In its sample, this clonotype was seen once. The CDR3 reads CSARQGAMNTEAFF. CDR3 nucleotides: TGCAGTGCTAGACAGGGGGCGATGAACACTGAAGCTTTCTTT. The chain uses TRBV20-1 and TRBJ1-1; 8 nucleotides agree with TRBD1. V trimming: 2 bases; J trimming: 0 bases; junction bases outside the gene matches: 2. The CDR3 consists of 14 residues. Germline V gene sequence: CDR1 DFQATT, CDR2 SNEGSKA (reference sequence).

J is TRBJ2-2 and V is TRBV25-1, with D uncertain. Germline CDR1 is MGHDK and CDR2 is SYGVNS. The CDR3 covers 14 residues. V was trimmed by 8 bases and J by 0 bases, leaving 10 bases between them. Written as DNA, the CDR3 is TGTGCCAGCCAGGATAGGCCGAACACCGGGGAGCTGTTTTTT. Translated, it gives CASQDRPNTGELFF.

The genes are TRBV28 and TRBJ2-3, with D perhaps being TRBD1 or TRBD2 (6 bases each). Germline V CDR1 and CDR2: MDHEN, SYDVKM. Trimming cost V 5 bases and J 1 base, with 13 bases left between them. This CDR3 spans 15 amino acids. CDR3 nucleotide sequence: TGTGCCAGCAGTGGAGGGGGTTGGGGCACAGATACGCAGTATTTT. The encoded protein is CASSGGGWGTDTQYF.

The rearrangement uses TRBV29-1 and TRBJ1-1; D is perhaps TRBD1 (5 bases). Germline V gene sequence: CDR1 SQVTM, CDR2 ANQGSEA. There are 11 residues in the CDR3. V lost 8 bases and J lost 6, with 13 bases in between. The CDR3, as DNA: TGCAGCTTTACCAGGGTTGCTGAAGCTTTCTTT. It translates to CSFTRVAEAFF.

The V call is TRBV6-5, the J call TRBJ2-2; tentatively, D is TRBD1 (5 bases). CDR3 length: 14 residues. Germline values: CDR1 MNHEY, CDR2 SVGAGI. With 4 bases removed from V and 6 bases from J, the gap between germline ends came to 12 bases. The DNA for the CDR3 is TGTGCCAGCAGTTTGCTAGGGGTCTCCGGGGAGCTGTTTTTT. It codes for CASSLLGVSGELFF.

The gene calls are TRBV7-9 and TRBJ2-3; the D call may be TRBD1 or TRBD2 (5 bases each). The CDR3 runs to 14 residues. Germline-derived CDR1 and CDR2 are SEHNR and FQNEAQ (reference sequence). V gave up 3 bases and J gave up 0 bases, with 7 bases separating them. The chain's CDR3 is CASSFWDSTDTQYF. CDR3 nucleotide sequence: TGTGCCAGCAGCTTTTGGGACAGCACAGATACGCAGTATTTT.

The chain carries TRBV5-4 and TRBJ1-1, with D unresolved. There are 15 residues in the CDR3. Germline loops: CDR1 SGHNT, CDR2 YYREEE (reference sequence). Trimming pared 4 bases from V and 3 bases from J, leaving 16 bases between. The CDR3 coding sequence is TGTGCCAGCAGCACGAAGAGCCCCCCCCACACTGAAGCTTTCTTT. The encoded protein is CASSTKSPPHTEAFF.

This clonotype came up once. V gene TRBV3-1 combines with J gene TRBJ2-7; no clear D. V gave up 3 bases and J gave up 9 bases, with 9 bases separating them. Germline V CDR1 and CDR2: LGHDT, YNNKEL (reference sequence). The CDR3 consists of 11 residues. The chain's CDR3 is CASSHGLRQYF. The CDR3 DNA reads TGTGCCAGCAGCCACGGTCTACGGCAGTACTTC.

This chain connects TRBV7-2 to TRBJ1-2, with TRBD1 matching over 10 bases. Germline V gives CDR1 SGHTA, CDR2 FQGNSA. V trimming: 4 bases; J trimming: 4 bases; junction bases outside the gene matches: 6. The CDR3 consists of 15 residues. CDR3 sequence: CASSSRTGGSYGYTF. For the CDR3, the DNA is TGTGCCAGCAGCTCAAGGACAGGGGGTAGCTATGGCTACACCTTC.

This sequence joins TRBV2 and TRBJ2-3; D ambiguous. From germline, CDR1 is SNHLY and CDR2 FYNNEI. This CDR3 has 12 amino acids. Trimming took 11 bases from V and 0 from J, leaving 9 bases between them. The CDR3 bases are TGTGCCGGGGTCGGTAGCACAGATACGCAGTATTTT. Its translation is CAGVGSTDTQYF.

CDR3 protein: CASNPGQLNEKLFF. The CDR3 region has the DNA TGTGCCAGTAACCCGGGACAGCTAAATGAAAAACTGTTTTTT. V usage is TRBV19 and J usage is TRBJ1-4; 7 bases map to TRBD1. V gave up 7 bases and J gave up 5 bases; unmatched junction bases: 7. The CDR3 totals 14 residues. CDR1 and CDR2 from the germline V gene are LNHDA and SQIVND (reference sequence).

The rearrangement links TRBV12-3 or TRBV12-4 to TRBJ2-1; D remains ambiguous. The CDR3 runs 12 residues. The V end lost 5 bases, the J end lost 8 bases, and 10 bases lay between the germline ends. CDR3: CASSPGWDEQFF. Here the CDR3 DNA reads TGTGCCAGCAGTCCCGGATGGGATGAGCAGTTCTTC.

The CDR3 sequence is CAISGQENTEAFF. CDR3 DNA sequence: TGTGCCATCTCGGGACAGGAGAACACTGAAGCTTTCTTT. This chain joins TRBV10-3 and TRBJ1-1; 8 positions agree with TRBD1. This CDR3 is built from 13 residues. The V gene end was trimmed by 8 bases and the J gene end by 1 base; junction bases not matched to a gene: 3. CDR1 is ENHRY and CDR2 is SYGVKD in the germline V gene.